The clone carrying this T cell receptor (beta chain) was observed many times. Its matching antigen is unknown. This sample was included in a study of T-cell reconstitution after alpha-beta-depleted transplantation in children. Unique molecular identifiers were incorporated during preparation of the TCRbeta library. TCRdb re-called the PCR reads with MiXCR, one entry per CDR3 protein. The sample has hundreds of thousands of distinct CDR3 sequences; approximately 8% are singletons. Study results and caveats: T cells produced anew were the main source of T-cell counts and diversity one year after transplant. Two months or so post-transplant, alpha-beta T cells reportedly derived from several hundred expanded graft clones.

The input for sequencing was PBMCs, mostly from graft donor cells, taken 180 days after TCRalphabeta/CD19-depleted stem cell transplant. The sequence was obtained from a male patient under 18 who had a stem cell transplant for acute lymphoblastic leukemia, so the T cells may come from the graft donor.

The CDR3 DNA reads as TGTGCCAGCAGCTTATACGCGCTAGCGGGGGGCACCGGGGAGCTGTTTTTT. Amino acids: CASSLYALAGGTGELFF. The chain joins TRBV7-2 to TRBJ2-2; 11 bases fit TRBD2. The CDR3 consists of 17 residues. J gave up 4 bases and V 2 bases, and 6 bases lay outside the gene matches. Germline V gene lookup returns CDR1 SGHTA and CDR2 FQGNSA.